The rows below give T cell receptor beta chains drawn from one sample of a study of control samples from healthy donors and cancer patients. Generated by immunoSEQ multiplex PCR, the TCRdb table keeps only in-frame clones and is missing some. The sample comprises about 120,000 clones, less than 95% of which are singletons, and 3.6% rests with the top ten. Input material: blood. These receptors were collected from a man aged 30 to 39 in good health. The CDR3 runs from the conserved cysteine through the conserved F or W. The D gene is left open where the match is weak. Clone size, where shown, is once, few, many, or a class for clones that have expanded.

V gene,J gene,clone size,D gene,CDR3 DNA,CDR3 protein
TRBV4-1,TRBJ2-7,-,-,TGCGCCAGCAGCGATTATTCCCGGGACAACTCCTACGAGCAGTACTTC,CASSDYSRDNSYEQYF
TRBV7-2,TRBJ2-2,few,-,TGTGCCAGCAGCTTAAAGGCAGCTTCGAACACCGGGGAGCTGTTTTTT,CASSLKAASNTGELFF
TRBV11-2,TRBJ1-1,once,-,TGTGCCAGCAGCTTAGAGGGAGCAGGTATAAACACTGAAGCTTTCTTT,CASSLEGAGINTEAFF
TRBV11-2,TRBJ1-2,-,TRBD1,TGTGCCAGCAGCTTTGACAGGGTCAGGGGCTACACCTTC,CASSFDRVRGYTF
TRBV19,TRBJ2-3,-,-,TGTGCCAGTTCATGGATGAGGCGAGATACGCAGTATTTT,CASSWMRRDTQYF
TRBV19,TRBJ1-3,-,-,TGTGCCAGTAGTATAGGCGGGGGGACTGGAAACACCATATATTTT,CASSIGGGTGNTIYF
TRBV11-2,TRBJ2-1,-,TRBD2,TGTGCCAGCAGCTTCACTAGCGGGGGGGAGACTGAGCAGTTCTTC,CASSFTSGGETEQFF
TRBV25-1,TRBJ2-5,-,-,TGTGCCAGCAGTGAGAACAGGAACATTGGGGGGGAGACCCAGTACTTC,CASSENRNIGGETQYF
TRBV13,TRBJ2-7,-,-,TGTGCCAGCAGCTTAGCGGGCTTCGGGGGATACGAGCAGTACTTC,CASSLAGFGGYEQYF
TRBV7-8,TRBJ1-6,-,TRBD1,TGTGCCAGCAGCTCTTTCCAGGGGGCAGGTAATTCACCCCTCCACTTT,CASSSFQGAGNSPLHF
TRBV5-1,TRBJ2-3,-,-,TGCGCCAGCAGCCCACAGGGTGATACGCAGTATTTT,CASSPQGDTQYF
TRBV6-5,TRBJ2-5,once,-,TGTGCCAGCAAAGGGCAGCGGGAGACCCAGTACTTC,CASKGQRETQYF
TRBV24-1,TRBJ2-1,-,TRBD2,TGTGCCACCAGTGACCCCCGGACTAGCCCGAGCTCCTACAATGAGCAGTTCTTC,CATSDPRTSPSSYNEQFF
TRBV4-1,TRBJ1-1,-,-,TGCGCCAGCAGCCCCGGACGGGCGGCGGCTGAAGCTTTCTTT,CASSPGRAAAEAFF
TRBV6-1,TRBJ2-5,-,TRBD2,TGTGCCAGCAGTGCCACAGGTTCGGGCGGGGGGTACCAAGAGACCCAGTACTTC,CASSATGSGGGYQETQYF
TRBV2,TRBJ1-5,-,-,TGTGCCAGCGGGGGCGGTTTTAGCAATCAGCCCCAGCATTTT,CASGGGFSNQPQHF
TRBV5-1,TRBJ2-1,-,TRBD1,TGCGCCAGCAGCTCTACAGGGGGCGATTACAATGAGCAGTTCTTC,CASSSTGGDYNEQFF
TRBV27,TRBJ2-3,-,TRBD2,TGTGCCAGCAGTTCCCTAGCGGGGGGGCCTATGGATACGCAGTATTTT,CASSSLAGGPMDTQYF